These 27 T cell receptor beta chains originate from one sample sequenced in a study of blood T cell repertoires in COVID-19. Assay used: immunoSEQ multiplex PCR; TCRdb lists only in-frame clones, some missing. The sample consists of approximately 210,000 clones, 82% of them appearing once. Sequencing used peripheral blood. Every receptor here comes from a woman over 75 with acute or convalescent COVID-19.

This clone was seen more than once but under ten times. This chain joins TRBV5-1 and TRBJ1-6, with 8 bases lining up with TRBD1. V gave up 6 bases and J gave up 9 bases; unmatched junction bases: 11. Germline loops: CDR1 SGHRS, CDR2 YFSETQ. The CDR3 totals 15 residues. In nucleotides, the CDR3 is TGCGCCAGCACCCCGGGGACAGGAAAGGGTTCACCCCTCCACTTT. As protein: CASTPGTGKGSPLHF.

The chain is built from TRBV7-2 and TRBJ2-5; 9 positions match TRBD1. Germline V gene sequence: CDR1 SGHTA, CDR2 FQGNSA. V gave up 5 bases and J gave up 5 bases; unmatched junction bases: 9. The length of the CDR3 is 15 residues. CDR3 in DNA: TGTGCCAGCAGCCGGGGACAGGGCCCGTCTGAGACCCAGTACTTC. As protein: CASSRGQGPSETQYF.

This clone came up a few times. The chain is built from TRBV9 and TRBJ1-5; D is unresolved. The CDR3 sequence is 15 residues long. Trimming took 3 bases from V and 0 from J, leaving 10 bases between them. Germline-derived CDR1 and CDR2 are SGDLS and YYNGEE. The CDR3 DNA is TGTGCCAGCAGCGGAAGCCCTGATAGCAATCAGCCCCAGCATTTT. Translated, it gives CASSGSPDSNQPQHF.

V gene TRBV6-6 combines with J gene TRBJ1-1, with TRBD1 identical over 9 bases. The CDR3 length is 13 residues. Unmatched junction bases numbered 4, after V lost 6 bases and J lost 5 bases. CDR1 MNHNY and CDR2 SVGAGI come from the germline V gene (reference sequence). The CDR3 DNA reads as TGTGCCAGCAGCGGGACAGGGTGGACTGAAGCTTTCTTT. It specifies CASSGTGWTEAFF.

The chain has TRBV4-2 and TRBJ1-2, with D possibly being TRBD1 (6 bases). V was clipped by 0 bases and J by 8 bases, with 10 bases between them. Per germline, CDR1 LGHNA and CDR2 YNFKEQ. CDR3 length: 13 residues. The CDR3 nucleotides are TGTGCCAGCAGCCAAGATCAGGGGCGGGGCTACACCTTC. Translating gives CASSQDQGRGYTF.

The chain links TRBV11-2 to TRBJ1-2; 7 bases map to TRBD1. Unmatched junction bases numbered 7, after V lost 5 bases and J lost 4 bases. The CDR3 runs 14 residues. Germline CDR1 SGHAT, CDR2 FQNNGV. CDR3 protein: CASSPDRIGYGYTF. CDR3 in DNA: TGTGCCAGCAGCCCGGACAGGATCGGCTATGGCTACACCTTC.

The genes are TRBV19 and TRBJ1-6, with 7 bases lining up with TRBD1. V lost 7 bases, J lost 5 bases, and 5 bases stayed unmatched. This CDR3 comprises 14 residues. Germline CDR1 LNHDA, CDR2 SQIVND (reference sequence). CDR3 region: CASKVGQNNSPLHF. The CDR3 nucleotides are TGTGCCAGTAAAGTGGGACAGAATAATTCACCCCTCCACTTT.

V and J are TRBV4-2 and TRBJ1-2, with D maybe TRBD1 (6 bases). V dropped 4 bases and J dropped 2 bases, with 11 bases sitting between them. The CDR3 runs 14 residues. CDR1 and CDR2 (germline): LGHNA, YNFKEQ. The CDR3 reads CASSPRQENYGYTF. The CDR3, as DNA: TGTGCCAGCAGCCCCCGACAGGAAAACTATGGCTACACCTTC.

In nucleotides, the CDR3 is TGTGCCAGCAGCGCCAGGTCTGAAGCTTTCTTT. Its translation: CASSARSEAFF. The chain has TRBV11-2 and TRBJ1-1; D not certain. Deletions cut 5 bases from V and 6 bases from J, with 7 bases between. CDR1 is SGHAT and CDR2 is FQNNGV in the germline V gene. CDR3 size: 11 residues.

This clone occurred once. Its ends do not fully match the called genes, so a read error is possible. CDR3: CASSSQGVDGSRQGLSNQPQHF. The CDR3 nucleotides are TGTGCTAGCAGTTCCCAAGGGGTAGACGGGTCGAGGCAGGGACTAAGCAATCAGCCCCAGCATTTT. The chain uses TRBV7-7 and TRBJ1-5, with a possible D match to TRBD1 (5 bases). Germline V gene data show CDR1 as SSHAT and CDR2 as FNYEAQ (reference sequence). This CDR3 comprises 22 residues.

This clone was counted a few times. The V call is TRBV2, the J call TRBJ2-3, with D tentatively TRBD2 (5 bases). Germline CDR1 is SNHLY and CDR2 is FYNNEI. The ends were cut back, 6 bases at V and 3 bases at J, with 10 bases in the middle. This CDR3 is built from 13 residues. The CDR3: CASRSGFTDTQYF. CDR3 sequence (DNA): TGTGCCAGCAGGTCGGGGTTTACAGATACGCAGTATTTT.

The V gene is TRBV14, the J gene TRBJ1-3; TRBD1 might be the D (5 bases). The CDR3 runs to 15 residues. Germline V gives CDR1 SGHDN, CDR2 FVKESK. V lost 4 bases and J 2 bases, leaving 12 bases between the germline ends. CDR3 DNA sequence: TGTGCCAGCAGCCGAGATGCCAGGGCTGGAAACACCATATATTTT. It translates to CASSRDARAGNTIYF.

This sequence joins TRBV7-2 and TRBJ1-3, with 7 bases fitting TRBD1. Germline CDR1 and CDR2: SGHTA and FQGNSA. Losses at the gene ends were 4 bases for V and 4 bases for J; bases not matched to a gene: 4. The CDR3 has 14 residues. CDR3 DNA sequence: TGTGCCAGCAGCTACAGGGGTACGGGAAACACCATATATTTT. Its translation: CASSYRGTGNTIYF.

The V and J genes are TRBV14 and TRBJ1-3; the D gene is possibly TRBD1 (5 bases). Deletions cut 8 bases from V and 4 bases from J, with 9 bases between. Germline V gives CDR1 SGHDN, CDR2 FVKESK. The CDR3 loop spans 12 amino acids. CDR3 nucleotides: TGTGCCAGCCGTCGACAGGGAAACACCATATATTTT. This encodes CASRRQGNTIYF.

This clone was detected only a few times. The chain is built from TRBV5-1 and TRBJ1-3, with D unresolved. The CDR3 runs to 14 residues. CDR1 SGHRS and CDR2 YFSETQ come from the germline V gene. Trimming left V 0 bases short and J 0 bases short, with 4 bases between. The CDR3 protein is CASSLASSGNTIYF. The CDR3 DNA is TGCGCCAGCAGCTTGGCTTCCTCTGGAAACACCATATATTTT. Variable domain in full (rest from reference TRBV5-1 and TRBJ1-3): KAGVTQTPRYLIKTRGQQVTLSCSPISGHRSVSWYQQTPGQGLQFLFEYFSETQRNKGNFPGRFSGRQFSNSRSEMNVSTLELGDSALYLCASSLASSGNTIYFGEGSWLTVV.

This clone has only one observation. V usage is TRBV28 and J usage is TRBJ1-4; a weak D match, TRBD1 (6 bases). V was clipped by 4 bases and J by 2 bases, with 8 bases between them. The germline gives CDR1 MDHEN, CDR2 SYDVKM. The CDR3 sequence is 14 residues long. For the CDR3, the DNA is TGTGCCAGCAGTTCGACAGGCACTAATGAAAAACTGTTTTTT. Translating it yields CASSSTGTNEKLFF.

This chain joins TRBV3-1 (or the pseudogene TRBV3-2) and TRBJ2-3, with 11 bases aligning to TRBD2. The CDR3 runs to 17 residues. V dropped 0 bases and J dropped 5; count of bases not matched to a gene: 7. Per germline, CDR1 LGHDT and CDR2 YNNKEL (reference sequence). The CDR3 is CASSQDLLAGGGDTQYF. As DNA, the CDR3 is TGTGCCAGCAGCCAAGATCTTCTAGCGGGGGGTGGAGATACGCAGTATTTT.

The J gene is TRBJ2-7, the V gene TRBV11-1; a possible D gene is TRBD2 (5 bases). The length of the CDR3 is 15 residues. Germline V gene lookup returns CDR1 SGHAT and CDR2 FQDESV (reference sequence). V was clipped by 5 bases and J by 6 bases, with 20 bases between them. Here the CDR3 reads CASSRQRLLPGEQYF. For the CDR3, the DNA is TGTGCCAGCAGCCGTCAGCGACTACTCCCCGGCGAGCAGTACTTC.

The V gene is TRBV7-9, the J gene TRBJ1-2; tentative D call: TRBD1 (6 bases). Germline loops: CDR1 SEHNR, CDR2 FQNEAQ (reference sequence). Trimming took off 5 bases at V and 1 base at J, with 20 bases between the two ends. CDR3 length: 17 residues. As DNA, the CDR3 is TGTGCCAGCAGCCAGCTCTCCACAGGGACGGGTAACTATGGCTACACCTTC. This translates into CASSQLSTGTGNYGYTF.

This sequence joins TRBV9 and TRBJ2-2; a weak D match, TRBD1 (6 bases). This CDR3 is 16 amino acids long. V was cut by 3 bases and J by 1 base, with 13 bases left in between. CDR1 SGDLS and CDR2 YYNGEE come from the germline V gene. CDR3 residues: CASSGAGTRNTGELFF. The CDR3 region has the DNA TGTGCCAGCAGCGGCGCCGGGACAAGGAACACCGGGGAGCTGTTTTTT.

The chain is built from TRBV6-5 and TRBJ1-2; 7 bases map to TRBD1. Germline V gene lookup returns CDR1 MNHEY and CDR2 SVGAGI. The CDR3 spans 14 residues. Trimming removed 6 bases from V and 4 bases from J; junction bases left unmatched: 8. The CDR3 is CASRSPGQSYGYTF. DNA of the CDR3: TGTGCCAGCAGGTCACCGGGACAGAGCTATGGCTACACCTTC.

The chain recombines TRBV19 with TRBJ1-2; D gene unclear. CDR3 length equals 16 residues. V lost 0 bases and J 4 bases, leaving 15 bases between the germline ends. CDR1 LNHDA and CDR2 SQIVND come from the germline V gene (reference sequence). CDR3 loop: CASSIDLGGLVYGYTF. The CDR3 DNA sequence: TGTGCCAGTAGTATAGATCTAGGAGGGTTAGTCTATGGCTACACCTTC.

The chain has TRBV19 and TRBJ2-5; D uncertain. Trimming pared 7 bases from V and 5 bases from J, leaving 8 bases between. Germline V gives CDR1 LNHDA, CDR2 SQIVND (reference sequence). This CDR3 has 11 amino acids. In DNA, the CDR3 is TGTGCCAGTATCCAGGCGGAGACCCAGTACTTC. Its protein product is CASIQAETQYF.

The J gene is TRBJ2-1, the V gene TRBV5-4, with D perhaps matching TRBD1 (6 bases). This CDR3 is built from 16 residues. CDR1 is SGHNT and CDR2 is YYREEE in the germline V gene (reference sequence). Trimming shortened V by 1 base and J by 4 bases, and 15 bases separated the two germline ends. The CDR3 loop reads CASSLTQGAGYNEQFF. Here the CDR3 DNA reads TGTGCCAGCAGCTTGACACAGGGAGCTGGGTACAATGAGCAGTTCTTC.

The V call is TRBV10-2, the J call TRBJ2-7; D possibly corresponds to TRBD1 (6 bases). The ends were cut back, 7 bases at V and 0 bases at J, with 13 bases in the middle. The CDR3 contains 14 residues. Per germline, CDR1 WSHSY and CDR2 SAAADI. CDR3 bases: TGCGCCAGCAAGGGGGTCCTGAGCTCCTACGAGCAGTACTTC. It yields the protein CASKGVLSSYEQYF.

V and J are TRBV10-3 and TRBJ2-5; 14 bases agree with TRBD2. Germline V gene data show CDR1 as ENHRY and CDR2 as SYGVKD. V dropped 3 bases and J dropped 2; count of bases not matched to a gene: 8. CDR3 size: 18 residues. This chain's CDR3 is CAISERLAGGRGQETQYF. In DNA form, the CDR3 reads TGTGCCATCAGTGAACGACTAGCGGGGGGGCGAGGGCAAGAGACCCAGTACTTC.

The chain joins TRBV3-1 (or the pseudogene TRBV3-2) to TRBJ1-5; 10 bases align to TRBD1. V dropped 3 bases and J dropped 6; count of bases not matched to a gene: 5. There are 15 residues in the CDR3. CDR1 LGHDT and CDR2 YNNKEL come from the germline V gene (reference sequence). The CDR3 reads CASSHSDRGLQPQHF. Written as DNA, the CDR3 is TGTGCCAGCAGCCATAGTGACAGGGGGCTTCAGCCCCAGCATTTT.